Below, 27 T cell receptor beta chains from the same sample are listed, as sequenced in a study of blood T cell repertoires in COVID-19. The method was immunoSEQ multiplex PCR; TCRdb's version includes in-frame clones alone and lacks a portion of them. Of 150,000 to 200,000 clones in the sample, around 84% are singletons; the top ten hold roughly a fifth. Source material: peripheral blood. The receptors here all came from a woman of 80 years or more with acute or convalescent COVID-19.

The genes are TRBV2 and TRBJ2-1; no clear D gene. This CDR3 is 11 amino acids long. Germline CDR1 is SNHLY and CDR2 is FYNNEI. The germline V and J ends were trimmed by 6 bases and 6 bases, with 6 bases remaining between them. The chain's CDR3 is CASSGFNEQFF. CDR3 nucleotides: TGTGCCAGCAGCGGTTTCAATGAGCAGTTCTTC.

The gene calls are TRBV6-6 and TRBJ1-5; possible D gene TRBD1, 5 bases. The V gene lost 4 bases and the J gene lost 7 bases, with 11 bases spanning the gap. The CDR3 is made up of 13 amino acids. CDR1 is MNHNY, CDR2 SVGAGI, per germline (reference sequence). The CDR3 loop is CASSSGFGQPQHF. CDR3 DNA: TGTGCCAGCAGTTCAGGGTTTGGGCAGCCCCAGCATTTT.

The V and J genes are TRBV11-3 and TRBJ2-2; maybe TRBD2 (5 bases). The CDR3 is 14 residues long. The V gene lost 4 bases and the J gene lost 5 bases, with 11 bases spanning the gap. Germline V gene data show CDR1 as SGHNT and CDR2 as YENEEA. The CDR3 sequence is CASSSGSSTGELFF. The DNA of the CDR3 is TGTGCCAGCAGCTCGGGGTCGTCGACCGGGGAGCTGTTTTTT.

The rearrangement joins TRBV19 to TRBJ1-2, with a possible D match to TRBD1 (5 bases). Trimming cost V 7 bases and J 2 bases, with 14 bases left between them. Germline lookup yields CDR1 LNHDA and CDR2 SQIVND (reference sequence). There are 14 residues in the CDR3. CDR3 nucleotides: TGTGCCAGTACCCCAGGGTCAGGAAACTATGGCTACACCTTC. Encoded protein: CASTPGSGNYGYTF.

This clone was counted a few times. The chain uses TRBV15 and TRBJ1-1; D not resolved. The CDR3 consists of 15 residues. V was pared by 1 base and J by 2 bases, with 11 bases between. Germline V gene sequence: CDR1 LNHNV, CDR2 YYDKDF (reference sequence). CDR3 sequence: CATSRVARANTEAFF. The CDR3 DNA follows: TGTGCCACCAGCAGAGTAGCTAGAGCCAACACTGAAGCTTTCTTT.

V is TRBV10-3 and J is TRBJ1-1; TRBD1 is a possible D gene (6 bases). Germline CDR1 and CDR2: ENHRY and SYGVKD. Trimming shortened V by 5 bases and J by 2 bases, and 12 bases separated the two germline ends. The CDR3 sequence is 14 residues long. The CDR3 region is CAISTGTLNTEAFF. CDR3 bases: TGTGCCATCAGTACCGGGACATTAAACACTGAAGCTTTCTTT.

This clone came up a few times. This chain connects TRBV29-1 to TRBJ1-2, with 9 bases matching TRBD1. Per germline, CDR1 SQVTM and CDR2 ANQGSEA. The V segment lost 0 bases and the J segment 8 bases; nucleotides outside the gene matches: 10. There are 15 residues in the CDR3. CDR3 bases: TGCAGCGTTGAAGACGAACAGGGGGCTTCTTCCGGCTACACCTTC. It codes for CSVEDEQGASSGYTF.

DNA of the CDR3: TGTGCCAGCAGGGACAGTTCATATGGCTACACCTTC. Translated: CASRDSSYGYTF. J is TRBJ1-2 and V is TRBV6-5; the D gene is possibly TRBD1 (6 bases). From germline, CDR1 is MNHEY and CDR2 SVGAGI. This CDR3 comprises 12 residues. The ends were cut back, 6 bases at V and 5 bases at J, with 10 bases in the middle.

The genes are TRBV6-1 and TRBJ2-7; 8 bases match TRBD1. The V segment lost 2 bases and the J segment 3 bases; nucleotides outside the gene matches: 15. Germline V CDR1 and CDR2: MNHNS, SASEGT. The CDR3 totals 18 residues. The CDR3, as DNA: TGTGCCAGCAGTGAAACAAGGGACAGGTTCCACTTCTACTACGAGCAGTACTTC. Amino acid sequence: CASSETRDRFHFYYEQYF.

V and J are TRBV6-2 or TRBV6-3 and TRBJ2-7; no reliable D call. The V gene's germline CDR1 is MNHEY and CDR2 SVGEGT. CDR3 length equals 16 residues. V lost 4 bases and J 0 bases, leaving 16 bases between the germline ends. CDR3 sequence: CASSLVDRESSYEQYF. The CDR3 nucleotides read TGTGCCAGCAGTTTAGTCGATCGAGAGAGCTCCTACGAGCAGTACTTC.

This chain joins TRBV28 and TRBJ2-2; D possibly corresponds to TRBD1 (6 bases). Trimming took off 2 bases at V and 1 base at J, with 8 bases between the two ends. The length of the CDR3 is 15 residues. Germline V gene sequence: CDR1 MDHEN, CDR2 SYDVKM. CDR3 sequence reads: CASSLQQGNTGELFF. The DNA of the CDR3 is TGTGCCAGCAGTTTACAACAGGGGAACACCGGGGAGCTGTTTTTT.

The chain has TRBV5-4 and TRBJ2-3; 8 bases fit TRBD2. After removal of 4 bases from V and 8 bases from J, the junction contained 12 bases not matched to a gene. CDR3 size: 15 residues. Per the germline V gene, CDR1 is SGHNT and CDR2 is YYREEE (reference sequence). CDR3 in amino acids: CASSKAGEALATQYF. DNA for the CDR3: TGTGCCAGCAGCAAAGCGGGGGAAGCATTGGCTACGCAGTATTTT. The whole variable domain, filled in from reference TRBV5-4 and TRBJ2-3, reads ETGVTQSPTHLIKTRGQQVTLRCSSQSGHNTVSWYQQALGQGPQFIFQYYREEENGRGNFPPRFSGLQFPNYSSELNVNALELDDSALYLCASSKAGEALATQYFGPGTRLTVL.

The V call is TRBV28, the J call TRBJ1-5, with D unresolved. The CDR3 contains 11 residues. Germline-derived CDR1 and CDR2 are MDHEN and SYDVKM. V was pared by 3 bases and J by 7 bases, with 4 bases between. In nucleotides, the CDR3 is TGTGCCAGCAGTTTCGAGCAGCCCCAGCATTTT. It encodes CASSFEQPQHF.

This sequence joins TRBV6-5 and TRBJ1-1; TRBD1 aligns across 7 bases. CDR1 and CDR2 (germline): MNHEY, SVGAGI. There are 15 residues in the CDR3. The V and J ends lost 5 bases and 0 bases, in that order; junction bases with no gene match: 6. The CDR3 coding sequence is TGTGCCAGCAGTCCTACAGGGGCTATGAACACTGAAGCTTTCTTT. The encoded protein is CASSPTGAMNTEAFF.

V usage is TRBV7-8 and J usage is TRBJ1-1; 7 nucleotides match TRBD1. This CDR3 region has 15 residues. Germline trimming cut 3 bases from V and 4 bases from J; bases unmatched to any gene: 8. The V gene's germline CDR1 is SGHVS and CDR2 FQNEAQ. In DNA, the CDR3 is TGTGCCAGCAGCTTGGTTACAGGGGTCGGCACTGAAGCTTTCTTT. It translates to CASSLVTGVGTEAFF.

J is TRBJ2-7 and V is TRBV21-1; the DNA was not compared with TRBD1, the D call given in the table. TRBV21-1 is labeled a pseudogene. The CDR3 length is 15 residues. Here the CDR3 reads CASSRRQGQIYEQYF. The CDR3 DNA sequence: TGTGCCAGCAGCAGACGACAGGGACAAATCTACGAGCAGTACTTC.

The gene calls are TRBV27 and TRBJ2-5; weak D call: TRBD1 (5 bases). The CDR3 loop spans 14 amino acids. Germline V gene sequence: CDR1 MNHEY, CDR2 SMNVEV (reference sequence). V was clipped by 2 bases and J by 2 bases, with 9 bases between them. The CDR3: CASSLGHPQETQYF. CDR3 sequence (DNA): TGTGCCAGCAGTTTAGGACATCCGCAAGAGACCCAGTACTTC.

The rearrangement links TRBV12-3 or TRBV12-4 to TRBJ1-2; 10 bases line up with TRBD1. This CDR3 comprises 12 residues. V lost 5 bases and J lost 8; bases outside the gene matches: 2. The DNA for the CDR3 is TGTGCCAGCAGTGTGACAGGGGGCGGCTACACCTTC. Protein sequence: CASSVTGGGYTF.

J is TRBJ1-6 and V is TRBV3-1 (or the pseudogene TRBV3-2); weak D call: TRBD1 (5 bases). This CDR3 has 19 amino acids. CDR1 LGHDT and CDR2 YNNKEL come from the germline V gene (reference sequence). Trimming stripped 0 bases from V and 9 bases from J, with 24 bases between. The CDR3, as DNA: TGTGCCAGCAGCCAAGATAGGCGCGGCGGCAGGGATAATAGTTCACCCCTCCACTTT. Translation: CASSQDRRGGRDNSSPLHF.

This clone was picked up a small number of times. The chain recombines TRBV2 with TRBJ1-5, with 8 positions matching TRBD1. Germline CDR1 is SNHLY and CDR2 is FYNNEI. This CDR3 is 17 amino acids long. Unmatched junction bases numbered 4, after V lost 0 bases and J lost 0 bases. The CDR3 coding sequence is TGTGCCAGCAGTGAAGCTGGGGACAGGAATAGCAATCAGCCCCAGCATTTT. Translated, it gives CASSEAGDRNSNQPQHF. Supplemented by reference TRBV2 and TRBJ1-5, the full variable domain reads EPEVTQTPSHQVTQMGQEVILRCVPISNHLYFYWYRQILGQKVEFLVSFYNNEISEKSEIFDDQFSVERPDGSNFTLKIRSTKLEDSAMYFCASSEAGDRNSNQPQHFGDGTRLSIL.

The J gene is TRBJ1-4, the V gene TRBV5-8; weak D call: TRBD1 (6 bases). Germline V lookup: CDR1 SGHTS, CDR2 YDEGEE. The germline V and J ends were trimmed by 4 bases and 1 base, with 11 bases remaining between them. The CDR3 spans 15 residues. The CDR3 protein is CASSMHRVTNEKLFF. The CDR3 nucleotides are TGTGCCAGCAGCATGCACAGGGTAACTAATGAAAAACTGTTTTTT.

The rearrangement uses TRBV19 and TRBJ1-2; a possible D gene is TRBD1 (5 bases). The CDR3 loop spans 14 amino acids. Germline values: CDR1 LNHDA, CDR2 SQIVND (reference sequence). The V gene lost 6 bases and the J gene lost 2 bases, with 13 bases spanning the gap. The CDR3 DNA is TGTGCCAGTAGAAAAGGCGCAGGGAACTATGGCTACACCTTC. Its translation: CASRKGAGNYGYTF.

The V call is TRBV5-1, the J call TRBJ1-1, with 7 bases fitting TRBD1. Germline trimming cut 3 bases from V and 2 bases from J; bases unmatched to any gene: 10. The CDR3 extends over 16 amino acids. Germline assignment: CDR1 SGHRS and CDR2 YFSETQ. CDR3 residues: CASSSGRDSRNTEAFF. In DNA, the CDR3 is TGCGCCAGCAGCTCGGGCCGGGACAGTAGAAACACTGAAGCTTTCTTT.

The genes are TRBV7-6 and TRBJ2-7, with a weak D call TRBD2 (5 bases). This CDR3 is 16 amino acids long. With 5 bases removed from V and 0 bases from J, the gap between germline ends came to 17 bases. The germline V gene has CDR1 SGHVS and CDR2 FNYEAQ. The CDR3 DNA follows: TGTGCCAGCAGCCAGGACTCGAGACGGTCCTCCTACGAGCAGTACTTC. Its protein product is CASSQDSRRSSYEQYF.

This clone appeared a single time. The chain links TRBV5-6 to TRBJ1-6; D ambiguous. V was shortened by 1 base and J by 4 bases, with 15 bases between the two germline ends. Per the germline V gene, CDR1 is SGHDT and CDR2 is YYEEEE. The CDR3 is made up of 17 amino acids. The CDR3 loop reads CASSLSFWSGYNSPLHF. CDR3 bases: TGTGCCAGCAGCTTGAGTTTTTGGAGTGGATATAATTCACCCCTCCACTTT.

The rearrangement joins TRBV4-1 to TRBJ2-2; D perhaps matches TRBD2 (5 bases). This CDR3 comprises 16 residues. CDR1 and CDR2 (germline): MGHRA, YSYEKL. V gave up 2 bases and J gave up 2 bases, with 12 bases separating them. This CDR3 reads CASSQMRVLNTGELFF. CDR3 nucleotide sequence: TGCGCCAGCAGCCAAATGAGGGTCTTAAACACCGGGGAGCTGTTTTTT.

The V and J genes are TRBV7-2 and TRBJ2-5; TRBD1 aligns across 8 bases. Germline-derived CDR1 and CDR2 are SGHTA and FQGNSA. The junction had 9 bases not matched to a gene; V was cut back by 8 bases and J by 4 bases. The length of the CDR3 is 14 residues. DNA of the CDR3: TGTGCCAGCGGACACCCTGGACAGGGAGAGACCCAGTACTTC. This codes for CASGHPGQGETQYF.